The rows below give T cell receptor beta chains drawn from one sample of a study of blood T cell repertoires in COVID-19. TCRdb's copy holds only in-frame clones and misses some; the assay was immunoSEQ multiplex PCR. The sample includes 40,000 or so clones, about nine tenths seen only once; the top ten take roughly 13%. The sequencing sample was made of peripheral blood. These receptors originate from a human donor in a cohort sampled during active COVID-19. The CDR3 runs from the conserved cysteine through the conserved F or W. The D gene is left open where the match is weak. Expanded clones are given a class, and other clones once, few, many or no size at all.

D,V,J,size,CDR3,DNA
-,TRBV11-2,TRBJ2-5,-,CASSHVAALETQYF,TGTGCCAGCAGCCACGTAGCCGCACTGGAGACCCAGTACTTC
-,TRBV9,TRBJ1-1,-,CASSPGGHLNTEAFF,TGTGCCAGCAGCCCGGGGGGGCACCTGAACACTGAAGCTTTCTTT
-,TRBV27,TRBJ2-2,-,CASSFLANTGELFF,TGTGCCAGCAGTTTCCTAGCGAACACCGGGGAGCTGTTTTTT
TRBD1,TRBV30,TRBJ2-3,-,CAWTRGHTDTQYF,TGTGCCTGGACAAGGGGGCACACAGATACGCAGTATTTT
TRBD2,TRBV11-2,TRBJ2-7,once,CASSLGLAAPEYF,TGTGCCAGCAGCTTAGGCCTAGCGGCCCCTGAGTACTTC
-,TRBV19,TRBJ1-1,-,CASSIGRGAFPEAFF,TGTGCCAGTAGTATAGGTCGGGGGGCATTCCCTGAAGCTTTCTTT
-,TRBV9,TRBJ1-1,-,CASSPQGRVDTEAFF,TGTGCCAGCAGCCCGCAGGGTAGGGTAGACACTGAAGCTTTCTTT
-,TRBV9,TRBJ2-1,-,CASSVEVSSGFGEQFF,TGTGCCAGCAGCGTAGAGGTTAGCTCTGGGTTTGGTGAGCAGTTCTTC
TRBD1,TRBV4-3,TRBJ2-1,-,CASSQDVSGTGYNEQFF,TGCGCCAGCAGCCAAGATGTCTCGGGGACAGGGTACAATGAGCAGTTCTTC
-,TRBV19,TRBJ1-1,few,CASSSNPGLSGTEAFF,TGTGCCAGTAGTTCCAATCCGGGACTCTCGGGCACTGAAGCTTTCTTT
TRBD2,TRBV5-1,TRBJ2-3,-,CASSGVAGRPTDTQYF,TGCGCCAGCAGCGGTGTAGCGGGGAGACCCACAGATACGCAGTATTTT
-,TRBV12-5,TRBJ2-2,-,CASGYRATGELFF,TGTGCTAGTGGGTACAGGGCCACCGGGGAGCTGTTTTTT
-,TRBV19,TRBJ1-5,-,CASSGTRSQPQHF,TGTGCCAGTAGTGGCACCCGGAGTCAGCCCCAGCATTTT
-,TRBV19,TRBJ1-2,-,CASHGGIEYGYTF,TGTGCCAGTCACGGGGGGATAGAGTATGGCTACACCTTC
TRBD1,TRBV3-1/TRBV3-2,TRBJ2-5,-,CASSQHRTGRLETQYF,TGTGCCAGCAGCCAACACCGGACAGGGCGGTTGGAGACCCAGTACTTC
TRBD2,TRBV19,TRBJ2-3,-,CASSTSGGAADTQYF,TGTGCCAGTAGTACTAGCGGGGGGGCAGCAGATACGCAGTATTTT
TRBD2,TRBV5-6,TRBJ2-3,-,CASSLVGIAGGHTDTQYF,TGTGCCAGCAGCTTGGTCGGGATAGCGGGGGGGCACACAGATACGCAGTATTTT
TRBD1,TRBV18,TRBJ2-1,many,CATRPGTENNEQFF,TGTGCCACCCGGCCGGGGACAGAGAACAATGAGCAGTTCTTC
TRBD1,TRBV6-5,TRBJ2-7,-,CASSSTGVIYEQYF,TGTGCCAGCAGCTCTACAGGGGTCATCTACGAGCAGTACTTC
TRBD1,TRBV4-1,TRBJ1-1,-,CASSQDSDRANTEAFF,TGCGCCAGCAGCCAAGACTCGGACAGGGCGAACACTGAAGCTTTCTTT
-,TRBV9,TRBJ2-2,once,CASSLRGGPNTGELFF,TGTGCCAGCAGCCTACGCGGGGGCCCGAACACCGGGGAGCTGTTTTTT
TRBD2,TRBV11-2,TRBJ2-7,-,CASSTGLAYEQYF,TGTGCCAGCAGCACGGGACTAGCCTACGAGCAGTACTTC
-,TRBV11-2,TRBJ1-5,once,CASSSGQNQPQHF,TGTGCCAGCAGCTCTGGACAGAATCAGCCCCAGCATTTT
TRBD1,TRBV27,TRBJ1-2,-,CASKGRTGGADYGYTF,TGTGCCAGCAAAGGCCGCACAGGGGGCGCTGACTATGGCTACACCTTC
-,TRBV5-1,TRBJ1-1,once,CASSLERLTGQAFF,TGCGCCAGCAGCTTGGAACGGTTGACAGGACAAGCTTTCTTT
-,TRBV6-6,TRBJ1-4,once,CASASQGGTEKLFF,TGTGCCAGCGCCTCACAGGGAGGGACTGAAAAACTGTTTTTT
-,TRBV4-3,TRBJ1-5,once,CASSPSSNQPQHF,TGCGCCAGCAGCCCCTCTAGCAATCAGCCCCAGCATTTT
-,TRBV5-1,TRBJ2-1,-,CASSPGGGDKREQFF,TGCGCCAGCAGCCCTGGGGGTGGGGACAAAAGAGAGCAGTTCTTC
TRBD1,TRBV20-1,TRBJ2-7,-,CSVKQGHEQYF,TGCAGTGTTAAACAGGGGCACGAGCAGTACTTC
TRBD2,TRBV10-1,TRBJ2-2,-,CASSEKRGYTGELFF,TGCGCCAGCAGTGAAAAGCGGGGGTACACCGGGGAGCTGTTTTTT
TRBD1,TRBV10-1,TRBJ1-1,-,CASSESGQGQAFF,TGCGCCAGCAGTGAGTCCGGACAGGGGCAAGCTTTCTTT
TRBD2,TRBV4-3,TRBJ2-5,-,CASSQESPQRGETQYF,TGCGCCAGCAGCCAAGAAAGTCCGCAGCGGGGGGAGACCCAGTACTTC
-,TRBV11-2,TRBJ2-6,-,CASQGVFGANVLTF,TGTGCCAGCCAAGGGGTCTTTGGGGCCAACGTCCTGACTTTC
TRBD1,TRBV5-6,TRBJ1-2,-,CASSTRTGGRYGYTF,TGTGCCAGCAGCACAAGGACAGGGGGCCGATATGGCTACACCTTC
-,TRBV10-3,TRBJ2-1,-,CATRTGTPPWDEQFF,TGTGCCACGCGAACCGGGACTCCCCCCTGGGATGAGCAGTTCTTC
TRBD1,TRBV5-4,TRBJ1-2,-,CASTSDRGKGYGYTF,TGTGCCAGCACCTCGGACAGGGGGAAAGGTTATGGCTACACCTTC
-,TRBV2,TRBJ1-6,-,CASSNGFPSPLHF,TGTGCCAGCAGTAACGGGTTCCCTTCACCCCTCCACTTT
-,TRBV6-6,TRBJ2-3,few,CASSYSGDTDTQYF,TGTGCCAGCAGTTATAGCGGAGACACAGATACGCAGTATTTT
TRBD2,TRBV7-2,TRBJ2-2,-,CASSLTSGGNTGELFF,TGTGCCAGCAGCTTAACTAGCGGGGGGAACACCGGGGAGCTGTTTTTT
TRBD2,TRBV2,TRBJ2-1,-,CASSGTSGGRSEQFF,TGTGCCAGCAGCGGGACTAGCGGGGGGCGGAGTGAGCAGTTCTTC
-,TRBV4-2,TRBJ2-1,-,CASSQDSAGGLGNEQFF,TGTGCCAGCAGCCAAGATTCGGCCGGGGGGCTGGGGAATGAGCAGTTCTTC
-,TRBV23-1,TRBJ2-7,-,CASTNRERPYEQYF,TGCGCCAGCACGAACAGGGAAAGGCCCTACGAGCAGTACTTC
-,TRBV7-8,TRBJ2-7,-,CASSSAGGQYF,TGTGCCAGCAGCTCCGCCGGGGGGCAGTACTTC